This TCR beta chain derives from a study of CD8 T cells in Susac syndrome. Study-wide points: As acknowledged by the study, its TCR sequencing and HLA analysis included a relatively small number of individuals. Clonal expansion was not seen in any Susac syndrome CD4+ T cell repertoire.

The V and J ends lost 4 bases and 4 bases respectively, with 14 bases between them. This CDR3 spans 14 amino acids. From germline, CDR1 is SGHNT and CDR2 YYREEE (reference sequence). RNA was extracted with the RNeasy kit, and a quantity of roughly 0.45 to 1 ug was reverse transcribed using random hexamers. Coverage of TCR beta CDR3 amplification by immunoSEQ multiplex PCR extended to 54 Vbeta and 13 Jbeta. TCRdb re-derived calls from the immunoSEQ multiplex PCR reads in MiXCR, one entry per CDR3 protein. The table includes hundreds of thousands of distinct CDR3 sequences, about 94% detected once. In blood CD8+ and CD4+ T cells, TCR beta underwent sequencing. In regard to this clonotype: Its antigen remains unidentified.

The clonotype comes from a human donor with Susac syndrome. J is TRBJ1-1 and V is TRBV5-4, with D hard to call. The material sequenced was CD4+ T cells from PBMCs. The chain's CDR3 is CASSLKNGPTEAFF. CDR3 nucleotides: TGTGCCAGCAGCCTAAAAAACGGACCCACTGAAGCTTTCTTT. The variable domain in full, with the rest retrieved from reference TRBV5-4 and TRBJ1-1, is ETGVTQSPTHLIKTRGQQVTLRCSSQSGHNTVSWYQQALGQGPQFIFQYYREEENGRGNFPPRFSGLQFPNYSSELNVNALELDDSALYLCASSLKNGPTEAFFGQGTRLTVV.